This T cell receptor (beta chain) was obtained from a study of PD-1 blockade in classical Hodgkin lymphoma. TCRdb's table, derived via immunoSEQ multiplex PCR, lists solely in-frame clones and lacks some. The data contain approximately 61,000 clones, around 91% of them seen just once; the ten biggest clones take up approximately 16%. Germline CDR1 and CDR2: SGHDT and YYEEEE. Trimming removed 3 bases at V and 5 bases at J, with 8 bases between. The CDR3 is made up of 13 amino acids. All patients experienced relapse after autologous stem cell transplantation, and brentuximab vedotin exposure was variable.

This clonotype was obtained from a human donor with classical Hodgkin lymphoma. The gene calls are TRBV5-6 and TRBJ2-2; D may be TRBD2 (5 bases). The sequencing here drew on peripheral blood mononuclear cells (PBMCs), taken at baseline. CDR3 nucleotides: TGTGCCAGCAGCTACCGGGAAACCGGGGAGCTGTTTTTT. It is translated as CASSYRETGELFF. Complete variable domain (other parts from reference TRBV5-6 and TRBJ2-2): DAGVTQSPTHLIKTRGQQVTLRCSPKSGHDTVSWYQQALGQGPQFIFQYYEEEERQRGNFPDRFSGHQFPNYSSELNVNALLLGDSALYLCASSYRETGELFFGEGSRLTVL.